The clone carrying this T cell receptor beta chain was recorded at least ten times. Antigen unknown. This specimen comes from a study of regulatory T cells in long-lasting Graves disease. Study conclusions and caveats: Between persistent patients, 2,500 to 3,500 public clonotypes were shared, exceeding the approximately 990 shared between new patients. It was in persistent disease that TRBV28, TRBJ1-2 and TRBJ2-5 were favored.

The CDR3 runs 15 residues. Trimming removed 4 bases at V and 3 bases at J, with 13 bases between. Germline CDR1 and CDR2: GTSNPN and SVGIG (reference sequence). The time point here: newly diagnosed GD, antithyroid drugs for less than 3 months. There was RNA extracted from PBMCs, and the TCR library was made from it. Arm-PCR of CDR3 regions and iRepertoire HTBI primers were the basis on which TCR beta libraries were built. TCRdb passed the multiplex PCR reads through MiXCR, listing each CDR3 protein once. In the table there are about 470,000 distinct CDR3 sequences, under 15% of which are singletons. The sample was also reused in another study, on T cells in Graves' hyperthyroidism and ophthalmopathy. That source adds: First-round RT-PCR targeting the TCR CDR3 was performed with the HTBI primer set. The model foresaw ophthalmopathy a median around seven months prior to onset.

The sequenced sample was peripheral blood mononuclear cells (PBMCs), obtained at new diagnosis, from a patient treated with antithyroid drugs. The chain links TRBV30 to TRBJ1-6, with a tentative D call TRBD1 (5 bases). The TCR comes from a woman in her twenties or thirties with Graves disease. The CDR3 is CAWTLQGLYNSPLHF. In DNA, the CDR3 is TGTGCCTGGACGCTCCAGGGCCTCTATAATTCACCCCTCCACTTT.